These T cell receptor beta chains were read from a single sample in a study of T cells in Graves' hyperthyroidism and ophthalmopathy. MiXCR, run by TCRdb on the multiplex PCR reads, gives a single entry per CDR3 protein. The sample includes about 96,000 distinct CDR3 sequences, 51% of them seen just once. Sequencing was done on a sample of blood. The receptor set was obtained from a woman in her thirties or forties with Graves' hyperthyroidism. Each CDR3 is given with its conserved first and last residue. D genes are given only for firm matches. Size is stated for part of the rows, as once, few or many counts, or as a class when the clone is expanded.

v_call,clone_size,d_call,j_call,cdr3_nt,cdr3_aa
TRBV28,many,NA,TRBJ2-7,TGTGCCAGCAGTTACGGACGGGGAAGAACCTACGAGCAGTACTTC,CASSYGRGRTYEQYF
TRBV20-1,many,NA,TRBJ1-1,TGCAGTGCTGCGCTAACAGGGAGGTCGACTGAAGCTTTCTTT,CSAALTGRSTEAFF
TRBV12-3/TRBV12-4,NA,NA,TRBJ1-2,TGTGCCAGCGGCTTGGGACAAGGCTATGGCTACACCTTC,CASGLGQGYGYTF
TRBV15,many,NA,TRBJ2-7,TGTGCCGCCAGCAGCCAAGATGGGTACGAGGACGAGCAGTACTTC,CAASSQDGYEDEQYF
TRBV7-9,NA,NA,TRBJ2-5,TGCGCCAGCAGCTTCGGACCGACCCAAGAGACCCAGTACTTC,CASSFGPTQETQYF
TRBV2,many,TRBD1,TRBJ1-5,TGTGCCAGCAGTAAACAGGGGGATCAGCCCCAGCATTTT,CASSKQGDQPQHF
TRBV29-1,many,NA,TRBJ1-6,TGCAGCCCTCTTTGGGGAATAAGCGGGGAAAATTCACCCCTCCACTTT,CSPLWGISGENSPLHF
TRBV29-1,many,NA,TRBJ2-2,TGCAGCGTTGAGCCCGATACCGGGGAGCTGTTTTTT,CSVEPDTGELFF
TRBV4-1,many,NA,TRBJ2-7,TGCGCCAGCAGCACAACGGAGGGCCACGAGCAGTACTTC,CASSTTEGHEQYF
TRBV9,NA,TRBD2,TRBJ2-2,TGTGCCAGCAGCCTAACTAGCGGGAAGAACACCGGGGAGCTGTTTTTT,CASSLTSGKNTGELFF
TRBV7-8,NA,NA,TRBJ2-3,TGTGCCAGCAGCTTTACGAACACAGATACGCAGTATTTT,CASSFTNTDTQYF
TRBV20-1,many,NA,TRBJ2-5,TGCAGTGCTAGAGATACCCGCGGGATAGAGACCCAGTACTTC,CSARDTRGIETQYF
TRBV20-1,NA,TRBD2,TRBJ2-7,TGCAGTGCCACCGGGACTAGCGGCTGGGACGAGCAGTACTTC,CSATGTSGWDEQYF
TRBV7-2,NA,TRBD1,TRBJ2-7,TGTGCCAGCAGCCTGTGGACAGGTTTGGGGGAGCAGTACTTC,CASSLWTGLGEQYF
TRBV9,NA,TRBD1,TRBJ2-5,TGTGCCAGCAGCGTCAGGGGGCTGGGAGAGACCCAGTACTTC,CASSVRGLGETQYF
TRBV6-1,few,TRBD1,TRBJ1-3,TGTGCCAGTAGACAGGGCGATTCTGGAAACACCATATATTTT,CASRQGDSGNTIYF
TRBV20-1,NA,NA,TRBJ1-5,TGCAGTGCGCCAGGGATGGGCAATCAGCCCCAGCATTTT,CSAPGMGNQPQHF
TRBV9,many,TRBD1,TRBJ2-3,TGTGCCAGCAGCCCGGGACAGGTCACAGATACGCAGTATTTT,CASSPGQVTDTQYF
TRBV7-3,NA,TRBD1,TRBJ1-1,TGTGCCAGCAGCTGGGGACAGGGTTCCGAAGCTTTCTTT,CASSWGQGSEAFF
TRBV29-1,once,NA,TRBJ2-7,TGCAGCGGCAGGGCCTACGAGCAGTACTTC,CSGRAYEQYF
TRBV7-4,NA,NA,TRBJ1-1,TGTGCCACCTATGAGGACGGGCTGAACACTGAAGCTTTCTTT,CATYEDGLNTEAFF
TRBV10-3,NA,TRBD2,TRBJ2-7,TGTGCTAGTAAGGGGGGCGGGAGGCCTTACGAGCAGTACTTC,CASKGGGRPYEQYF
TRBV5-1,NA,NA,TRBJ1-1,TGCGCCAGCAGCCGGGACTTCACTGAAGCTTTCTTT,CASSRDFTEAFF
TRBV5-4,many,NA,TRBJ2-5,TGTGCCAGCACCCAACGTAGTGAAGAGACCCAGTACTTC,CASTQRSEETQYF
TRBV29-1,NA,NA,TRBJ2-5,TGCAGCGTTGAAGATCGGGAGTGG,CSVEDREW
TRBV10-3,NA,NA,TRBJ1-2,TGTGCCATCGACGGGCAGCACTATGGCTACACCTTC,CAIDGQHYGYTF
TRBV5-1,many,NA,TRBJ2-6,TGCGCCAGCAACCTAGCTTCTGGGGCCAACGTCCTGACTTTC,CASNLASGANVLTF
TRBV7-3,NA,TRBD1,TRBJ1-6,TGTGCCAGCAGCCTGACAGGGGTGGGTTCACCCCTCCACTTT,CASSLTGVGSPLHF
TRBV7-2,many,NA,TRBJ2-7,TGTGCCAGCAGCTTTAGTAGTAGGGGAGAGCAGTACTTC,CASSFSSRGEQYF
TRBV15,few,NA,TRBJ1-2,TGTGCCACCAGCAGAGCTGGGGAAGGCTACACCTTC,CATSRAGEGYTF
TRBV15,many,NA,TRBJ1-1,TGTGCCACCAGCAGAGATGGGGACACTGAAGCTTTCTTT,CATSRDGDTEAFF
TRBV20-1,NA,TRBD1,TRBJ1-1,TGCAGTGCTAGGACAGGGCATGAAGCTTTCTTT,CSARTGHEAFF
TRBV28,NA,NA,TRBJ2-7,TGTGCCAGCACATGGGGTTACGAGCAGTACTTC,CASTWGYEQYF
TRBV29-1,NA,NA,TRBJ1-2,TGCAGCCAAGAAAACAGGAACTATGGCTACACCTTC,CSQENRNYGYTF
TRBV7-9,NA,NA,TRBJ1-2,TGTGCCAGCAGCTTGGTGTTCGGGGAGCACTATGGCTACACCTTC,CASSLVFGEHYGYTF
TRBV7-9,many,NA,TRBJ1-1,TGTGCCAGCAGCTTTCCGACAGGTACGAGGGCTGAAGCTTTCTTT,CASSFPTGTRAEAFF
TRBV29-1,NA,TRBD1,TRBJ1-2,TGCAGCGGGGGACAGGGGCTCGATGGCTACACCTTC,CSGGQGLDGYTF